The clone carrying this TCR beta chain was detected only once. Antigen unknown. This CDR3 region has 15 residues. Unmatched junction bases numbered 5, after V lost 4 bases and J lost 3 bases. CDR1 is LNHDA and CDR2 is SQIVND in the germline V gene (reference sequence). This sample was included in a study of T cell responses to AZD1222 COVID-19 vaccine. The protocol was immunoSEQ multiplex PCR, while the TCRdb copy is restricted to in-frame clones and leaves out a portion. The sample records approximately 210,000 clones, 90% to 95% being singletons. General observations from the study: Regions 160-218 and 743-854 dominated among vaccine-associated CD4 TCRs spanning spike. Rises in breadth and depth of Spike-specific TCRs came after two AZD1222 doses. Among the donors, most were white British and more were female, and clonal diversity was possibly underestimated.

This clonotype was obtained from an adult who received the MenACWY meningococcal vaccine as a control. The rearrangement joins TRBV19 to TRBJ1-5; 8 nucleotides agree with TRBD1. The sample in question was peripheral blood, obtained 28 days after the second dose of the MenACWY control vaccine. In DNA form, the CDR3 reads TGTGCCAGTAGTAACCAGGGGGCGATCAATCAGCCCCAGCATTTT. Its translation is CASSNQGAINQPQHF.